Below, 3 T cell receptor beta chains from the same sample are listed, as sequenced in a study of T cells in Graves' hyperthyroidism and ophthalmopathy. TCR beta CDR3 regions were amplified from RNA. Primed by the HTBI set, a first-round RT-PCR was run on the TCR CDR3. TCRdb itself ran the multiplex PCR reads through MiXCR, one entry per CDR3 protein. The sample includes a few hundred thousand distinct CDR3 sequences, about 14% of them seen just once. Specimen: blood. The source of these receptors is a woman aged 25 to 39 with Graves' ophthalmopathy.

About this clonotype itself: A much larger clone sits a single nucleotide away, making a read error possible. This chain joins TRBV6-9 and TRBJ1-5, with a possible D match to TRBD1 (5 bases). The length of the CDR3 is 15 residues. Germline CDR1 reads MNHGY; CDR2 reads SVAAGI. DNA for the CDR3: TGTACCAGGGCCGGTTGGACACTTGCCAAGCAGCCCCAGCATTTT. It yields the protein CTRAGWTLAKQPQHF.

There are many counts of this clonotype. The V gene is TRBV9, the J gene TRBJ2-3; 11 positions match TRBD2. The CDR3 length is 17 residues. V shed 0 bases, J shed 2 bases, and the junction held 5 bases outside the gene matches. In germline, CDR1 is SGDLS, CDR2 YYNGEE. CDR3 sequence (DNA): TGTGCCAGCAGCGTAGAAGCTAGCGGGGGGTTCACAGATACGCAGTATTTT. It encodes CASSVEASGGFTDTQYF.

As for this clonotype: This may be a read error: a much more frequent sequence differs by one nucleotide. This rearrangement joins TRBV3-1 to TRBJ2-1; TRBD2 might be the D (7 bases). CDR1 and CDR2 (germline): LGHDT, YNNKEL (reference sequence). The CDR3 has 15 amino acids. CDR3 in amino acids: CASGQVRGGAGEQFF. CDR3 coding DNA: TGTGCCAGCGGCCAAGTAAGGGGGGGGGCCGGTGAGCAGTTCTTC.